The 15 T cell receptor beta chains in this list originate from one sample, sequenced in a study of OX40 agonist ivuxolimab in advanced cancers. TCRdb's table, derived via immunoSEQ multiplex PCR, lists solely in-frame clones and lacks some. This repertoire shows 80,000 to 95,000 clones, about 90% found once; its top ten account for about 8.5%. The material sequenced was CD4+ or CD8+ T cells sorted from blood, taken in a trial of the OX40 agonist ivuxolimab. The receptors derive from an adult with an advanced solid tumor such as melanoma, head and neck, liver or kidney cancer.

The chain links TRBV5-1 to TRBJ1-1; tentatively, D is TRBD1 (6 bases). Trimming stripped 5 bases from V and 1 base from J, with 9 bases between. Per the germline V gene, CDR1 is SGHRS and CDR2 is YFSETQ. The CDR3 consists of 13 residues. The DNA of the CDR3 is TGCGCCAGCAGACAGGGACAGAACACTGAAGCTTTCTTT. Its protein product is CASRQGQNTEAFF.

The V gene is TRBV10-3, the J gene TRBJ1-2; TRBD1 agrees at 7 bases. The length of the CDR3 is 13 residues. Germline V gene sequence: CDR1 ENHRY, CDR2 SYGVKD. V was clipped by 2 bases and J by 7 bases; unmatched bases: 4. The CDR3 DNA follows: TGTGCCATCAGTGAGACAGGGGCTTCTGGCTACACCTTC. Its protein is CAISETGASGYTF.

The V and J genes are TRBV9 and TRBJ2-3; TRBD2 aligns across 10 bases. Germline V gene lookup returns CDR1 SGDLS and CDR2 YYNGEE. This CDR3 spans 19 amino acids. V lost 0 bases, J lost 3 bases, and 13 bases stayed unmatched. The CDR3: CASSVGLGELAGITDTQYF. In nucleotides, the CDR3 is TGTGCCAGCAGCGTAGGATTGGGAGAACTAGCGGGGATTACAGATACGCAGTATTTT.

The rearrangement uses TRBV12-2 and TRBJ2-4; the table names TRBD1, a call not compared with the DNA. TRBV12-2 is designated a pseudogene. CDR3 length equals 18 residues. CDR3 DNA: TGTGCAAGTCGCCCCCCGCACCGACAGGCTGTAGCCAAAAACATTCAGTACTTC. This translates into CASRPPHRQAVAKNIQYF.

The chain joins TRBV4-1 to TRBJ1-5; 7 bases are a match to TRBD1. V was clipped by 6 bases and J by 2 bases; unmatched bases: 4. Germline V gives CDR1 MGHRA, CDR2 YSYEKL. The CDR3 is made up of 14 amino acids. The chain's CDR3 is CASSLDRGNQPQHF. The CDR3 DNA sequence: TGCGCCAGCAGTCTCGACAGGGGCAATCAGCCCCAGCATTTT.

The chain joins TRBV6-5 to TRBJ1-1; D might be TRBD1 (5 bases). Trimming removed 6 bases from V and 1 base from J, with 12 bases in between. The CDR3 contains 14 residues. Germline lookup yields CDR1 MNHEY and CDR2 SVGAGI. The CDR3: CASSAGGPNTEAFF. CDR3 DNA: TGTGCCAGCAGCGCCGGGGGTCCGAACACTGAAGCTTTCTTT.

On this clone: Other DNA sequences in this specimen translate into the identical CDR3. CDR3 sequence reads: CASSSGTSGSYEQYF. The CDR3 nucleotides read TGCGCCAGCAGCTCCGGGACTAGCGGCTCCTACGAGCAGTACTTC. The rearrangement joins TRBV5-1 to TRBJ2-7; TRBD2 matches 11 bases. The length of the CDR3 is 15 residues. V was clipped by 3 bases and J by 0 bases; unmatched bases: 2. Germline CDR1 SGHRS, CDR2 YFSETQ.

This sequence joins TRBV5-1 and TRBJ2-5, with 7 nucleotides matching TRBD1. The J call may be faulty, since TRBJ2-7 better matches the DNA end. The CDR3 is made up of 13 amino acids. Germline V CDR1 and CDR2: SGHRS, YFSETQ. The CDR3 is CASSLDRGSEQYF. The CDR3 coding sequence is TGCGCCAGCAGCTTGGACAGGGGAAGCGAGCAGTACTTC.

The chain carries TRBV10-1 and TRBJ2-2, with a weak D call TRBD1 (5 bases). The CDR3 sequence is 15 residues long. With 3 bases removed from V and 1 base from J, the gap between germline ends came to 9 bases. In germline, CDR1 is WNHNN, CDR2 SYGVQD (reference sequence). CDR3 nucleotide sequence: TGCGCCAGCAGTGAACGAACAGGGAACACCGGGGAGCTGTTTTTT. Its protein is CASSERTGNTGELFF.

The chain recombines TRBV7-3 with TRBJ2-1; the D gene is possibly TRBD2 (6 bases). The germline V and J ends were trimmed by 5 bases and 1 base, with 12 bases remaining between them. Germline V gene sequence: CDR1 SGHTA, CDR2 FQGTGA. This CDR3 contains 15 residues. The CDR3 DNA is TGTGCCAGCAGCCCCGAGGGACTTTCCTACAATGAGCAGTTCTTC. Its protein is CASSPEGLSYNEQFF. The full variable domain, with the rest looked up from reference TRBV7-3 and TRBJ2-1, is GAGVSQTPSNKVTEKGKYVELRCDPISGHTALYWYRQSLGQGPEFLIYFQGTGAADDSGLPNDRFFAVRPEGSVSTLKIQRTERGDSAVYLCASSPEGLSYNEQFFGPGTRLTVL.

Comment on this clone: At the DNA level, this CDR3 is encoded by other sequences in the same sample as well. The chain employs TRBV9 and TRBJ2-1, with 8 bases matching TRBD2. The CDR3 contains 15 residues. The V gene end was trimmed by 0 bases and the J gene end by 4 bases; junction bases not matched to a gene: 3. From germline, CDR1 is SGDLS and CDR2 YYNGEE. The CDR3 coding sequence is TGTGCCAGCAGCGTAGGGGCGGGAGGTTACAATGAGCAGTTCTTC. It specifies CASSVGAGGYNEQFF.

The rearrangement joins TRBV5-1 to TRBJ2-1; 9 bases are shared with TRBD1. The CDR3 is made up of 14 amino acids. Trimming at V came to 2 bases and at J to 13 bases, leaving 10 bases not matched to a gene. Germline CDR1 and CDR2: SGHRS and YFSETQ. The CDR3, as DNA: TGCGCCAGCAGCTTAAGATCGGGACAGGGCTATCAGTTCTTC. Protein: CASSLRSGQGYQFF.

This chain connects TRBV6-4 to TRBJ2-1; possibly TRBD2 for D (6 bases). The ends were cut back, 0 bases at V and 9 bases at J, with 15 bases in the middle. The germline CDR1 and CDR2 sequences are MRHNA and SNTAGT. The CDR3 is 15 amino acids. CDR3 nucleotide sequence: TGTGCCAGCAGTGACTCCCCGGTCCCAGCGGGTGAGCAGTTCTTC. It specifies CASSDSPVPAGEQFF.

This chain connects TRBV30 to TRBJ2-2; D remains ambiguous. V lost 1 base and J 8 bases, leaving 11 bases between the germline ends. Germline V CDR1 and CDR2: GTSNPN, SVGIG (reference sequence). CDR3 length: 13 residues. The CDR3 DNA reads TGTGCCTGGAGTGAGGGCCCCCCGGGGGAGCTGTTTTTT. It encodes CAWSEGPPGELFF.

The chain links TRBV19 to TRBJ2-2; D unclear. Trimming pared 2 bases from V and 4 bases from J, leaving 8 bases between. CDR1 LNHDA and CDR2 SQIVND come from the germline V gene (reference sequence). This CDR3 contains 14 residues. CDR3 sequence reads: CASSILPGTGELFF. Here the CDR3 DNA reads TGTGCCAGTAGTATACTCCCGGGCACCGGGGAGCTGTTTTTT.